This T cell receptor beta chain was found in a study of blood T cells in healthy people across ages. In this sample, this clonotype turned up a few times. V was pared by 2 bases and J by 4 bases, with 7 bases of the junction left unmatched. The length of the CDR3 is 18 residues. CDR1 is PRHDT, CDR2 FYEKMQ, per germline (reference sequence). A second PCR of roughly 6 to 12 cycles used a sample-barcoded 5' primer and a J-beta primer mix. TCRdb re-derived calls from the 5' RACE reads in MiXCR, one entry per CDR3 protein. The top ten hold roughly 3.7% of the sample, which has 1.5 million to 1.9 million distinct CDR3 sequences, 35% to 45% seen once.

V gene TRBV13 combines with J gene TRBJ2-3, with TRBD2 matching 15 bases. The sequence derives from a woman younger than 35 in good health. Sequencing was performed on blood. CDR3 residues: CASSLPGLAGGAPDTQYF. DNA of the CDR3: TGTGCCAGCAGCTTACCGGGACTAGCGGGGGGTGCCCCAGATACGCAGTATTTT.